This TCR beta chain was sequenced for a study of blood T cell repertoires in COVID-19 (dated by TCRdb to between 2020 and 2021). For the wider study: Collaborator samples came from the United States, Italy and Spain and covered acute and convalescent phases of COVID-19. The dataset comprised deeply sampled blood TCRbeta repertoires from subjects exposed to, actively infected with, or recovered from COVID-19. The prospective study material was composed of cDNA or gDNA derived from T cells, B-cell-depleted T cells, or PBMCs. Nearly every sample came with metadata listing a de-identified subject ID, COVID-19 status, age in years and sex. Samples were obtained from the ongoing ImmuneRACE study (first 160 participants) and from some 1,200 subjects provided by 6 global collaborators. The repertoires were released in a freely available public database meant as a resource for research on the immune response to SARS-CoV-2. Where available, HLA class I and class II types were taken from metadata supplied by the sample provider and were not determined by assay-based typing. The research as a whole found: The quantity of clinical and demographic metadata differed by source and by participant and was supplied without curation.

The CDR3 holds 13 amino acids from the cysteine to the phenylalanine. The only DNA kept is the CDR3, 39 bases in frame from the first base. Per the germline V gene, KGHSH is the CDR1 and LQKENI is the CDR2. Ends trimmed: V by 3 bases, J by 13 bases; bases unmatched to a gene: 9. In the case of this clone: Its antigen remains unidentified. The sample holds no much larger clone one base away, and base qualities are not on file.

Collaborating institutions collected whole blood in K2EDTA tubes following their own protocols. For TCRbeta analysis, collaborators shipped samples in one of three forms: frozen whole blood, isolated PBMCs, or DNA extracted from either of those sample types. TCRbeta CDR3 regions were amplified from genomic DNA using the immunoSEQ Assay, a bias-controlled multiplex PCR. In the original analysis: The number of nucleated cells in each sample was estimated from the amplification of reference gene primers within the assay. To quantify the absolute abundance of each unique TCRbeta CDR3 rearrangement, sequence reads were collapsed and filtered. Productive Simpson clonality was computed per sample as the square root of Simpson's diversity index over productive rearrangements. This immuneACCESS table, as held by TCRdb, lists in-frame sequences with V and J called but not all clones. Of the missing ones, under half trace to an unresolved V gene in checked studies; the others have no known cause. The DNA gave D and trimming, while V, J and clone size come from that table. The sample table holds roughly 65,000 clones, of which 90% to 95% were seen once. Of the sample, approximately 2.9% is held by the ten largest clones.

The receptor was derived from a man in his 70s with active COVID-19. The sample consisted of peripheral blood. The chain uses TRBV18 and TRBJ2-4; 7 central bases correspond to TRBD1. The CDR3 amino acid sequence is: CASSPNRDSEQYF. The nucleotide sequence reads TGTGCCAGCTCACCCAACCGGGACAGCGAACAGTACTTC.